This T cell receptor (beta chain) was identified during a study of blood T cell repertoires in COVID-19. Study details: Some COVID-19 samples were acute and others convalescent; all came from the United States, Italy and Spain. T cells, B-cell-depleted T cells, or PBMCs supplied cDNA or gDNA.

Original methodology: The authors estimated nucleated cell counts from reference gene primer amplification. Sequencing used immunoSEQ multiplex PCR; TCRdb keeps in-frame clones, though not all of them. From that table come the V and J calls and clone size; the DNA was used to work out D and trimming. Of roughly 500,000 clones in the sample, around 89% were seen once. Cohort allocation depended upon clinical history that participants reported. The germline V gene has CDR1 MGHDK and CDR2 SYGVNS. There are 12 residues in the CDR3. Trimming pared 10 bases from V and 5 bases from J, leaving 14 bases between.

This TCR came from a woman in her thirties or forties who had recovered from COVID-19. V and J are TRBV25-1 and TRBJ2-5; perhaps TRBD2 as D (6 bases). Sequencing was performed on PBMCs or T cells enriched from blood (not recorded which). As DNA, the CDR3 is TGTGCCACCGAAAGCCGGGGGGAGACCCAGTACTTC. Translating gives CATESRGETQYF.